The 15 T cell receptor beta chains below all came from one sample that was sequenced in a study of cytomegalovirus exposure and HLA in healthy donors. Amplification used 60 Vbeta primers and 13 Jbeta primers. Some clones are missing from TCRdb's copy, which holds only in-frame ones; the method was immunoSEQ multiplex PCR. The sample carries 170,000 or so clones, 77% recorded once. Sequenced sample: PBMCs. These receptors were obtained from a woman aged 25-40 years in good health and CMV-seropositive.

The count of this clone is one. The chain combines TRBV7-2 with TRBJ2-3; TRBD2 might be the D (6 bases). V lost 2 bases to trimming and J lost 1 base, with 13 bases between them. The CDR3 is made up of 16 amino acids. Germline V gene data show CDR1 as SGHTA and CDR2 as FQGNSA. As DNA, the CDR3 is TGTGCCAGCAGCTTATCGGGAGCTACCCGCACAGATACGCAGTATTTT. As protein: CASSLSGATRTDTQYF.

The CDR3 DNA follows: TGTGCCAGCAGCTTCGGGGGGCCTAATGAAAAACTGTTTTTT. Its translation: CASSFGGPNEKLFF. This chain joins TRBV7-3 and TRBJ1-4, with a weak D call TRBD1 (6 bases). CDR3 length equals 14 residues. Looked up from germline, CDR1 is SGHTA and CDR2 is FQGTGA. V was pared by 3 bases and J by 3 bases, with 8 bases between.

This clone showed up just once. V usage is TRBV7-2 and J usage is TRBJ2-1; 12 bases map to TRBD1. This CDR3 comprises 17 residues. V lost 4 bases and J lost 7; bases outside the gene matches: 11. CDR1 and CDR2 from the germline V gene are SGHTA and FQGNSA. CDR3 amino acids: CASSSLPGQGALNEQFF. For the CDR3, the DNA is TGTGCCAGCAGCTCACTGCCGGGACAGGGGGCCCTGAATGAGCAGTTCTTC.

The J gene is TRBJ2-7, the V gene TRBV30; 8 nucleotides align to TRBD2. Germline CDR1 reads GTSNPN; CDR2 reads SVGIG (reference sequence). Trimming removed 1 base from V and 2 bases from J; junction bases left unmatched: 10. The CDR3 contains 16 residues. The CDR3 is CAWSGWLAGIAYEQYF. The CDR3 DNA sequence: TGTGCCTGGAGTGGGTGGCTAGCGGGCATCGCCTACGAGCAGTACTTC. The full variable domain, in which reference TRBV30 and TRBJ2-7 provide the parts outside the CDR3, is SQTIHQWPATLVQPVGSPLSLECTVEGTSNPNLYWYRQAAGRGLQLLFYSVGIGQISSEVPQNLSASRPQDRQFILSSKKLLLSDSGFYLCAWSGWLAGIAYEQYFGPGTRLTVT.

V is TRBV11-2 and J is TRBJ2-1; D may be TRBD2 (5 bases). V lost 1 base, J lost 7 bases, and 14 bases lay in between. Germline CDR1 and CDR2: SGHAT and FQNNGV. The CDR3 totals 15 residues. As DNA, the CDR3 is TGTGCCAGCAGCTTAGTTTTGGGAGATCGGAATGAGCAGTTCTTC. Residues: CASSLVLGDRNEQFF.

The chain has TRBV6-4 and TRBJ2-3; TRBD2 aligns across 9 bases. The CDR3 has 16 residues. Germline CDR1 MRHNA, CDR2 SNTAGT. V trimming: 1 base; J trimming: 4 bases; junction bases outside the gene matches: 6. CDR3 sequence reads: CASSDFGTSSPDTQYF. The CDR3, as DNA: TGTGCCAGCAGTGACTTTGGGACTAGCTCCCCAGATACGCAGTATTTT.

The chain recombines TRBV5-1 with TRBJ2-1, with 9 bases identical to TRBD2. This CDR3 comprises 15 residues. Trimming took 1 base from V and 3 from J; bases not matched to a gene: 2. From germline, CDR1 is SGHRS and CDR2 YFSETQ. The CDR3 DNA is TGCGCCAGCAGCTTGATAGCGGGAGACTACAATGAGCAGTTCTTC. It is translated as CASSLIAGDYNEQFF.

This chain joins TRBV29-1 and TRBJ1-5; D ambiguous. Trimming cost V 0 bases and J 4 bases, with 4 bases left between them. The CDR3 has 12 amino acids. From germline, CDR1 is SQVTM and CDR2 ANQGSEA. The CDR3 DNA follows: TGCAGCGTTGAAGATGAGAATCAGCCCCAGCATTTT. The encoded protein is CSVEDENQPQHF.

The chain employs TRBV10-3 and TRBJ1-1; TRBD1 is a possible D gene (6 bases). V lost 6 bases and J lost 1, with 12 bases in between. Germline V gives CDR1 ENHRY, CDR2 SYGVKD. The CDR3 runs to 14 residues. The CDR3 reads CAISRDTANTEAFF. For the CDR3, the DNA is TGTGCCATCAGCCGGGACACAGCGAACACTGAAGCTTTCTTT.

V is TRBV9 and J is TRBJ2-1, with 9 bases identical to TRBD2. Germline V gives CDR1 SGDLS, CDR2 YYNGEE. V lost 0 bases to trimming and J lost 8 bases; unmatched junction nucleotides: 6. The CDR3 loop spans 15 amino acids. CDR3 sequence: CASSVGGRGWDEQFF. DNA of the CDR3: TGTGCCAGCAGCGTAGGCGGGAGGGGATGGGATGAGCAGTTCTTC.

J is TRBJ2-7 and V is TRBV5-1, with D possibly being TRBD2 (5 bases). CDR3 length: 15 residues. V was cut by 2 bases and J by 6 bases, with 18 bases left in between. Looked up from germline, CDR1 is SGHRS and CDR2 is YFSETQ. CDR3 protein: CASSFGSTPLGEQYF. The DNA for the CDR3 is TGCGCCAGCAGCTTTGGGAGTACACCCTTGGGCGAGCAGTACTTC.

V is TRBV28 and J is TRBJ1-1; D gene uncertain. CDR1 is MDHEN and CDR2 is SYDVKM in the germline V gene. Trimming removed 10 bases at V and 1 base at J, with 13 bases between. There are 13 residues in the CDR3. The chain's CDR3 is CAITHSPNTEAFF. CDR3 sequence (DNA): TGTGCCATCACCCACTCCCCGAACACTGAAGCTTTCTTT.

The V and J genes are TRBV21-1 and TRBJ1-1; TRBD1 is the table's D call, not checked against the DNA. TRBV21-1 is tagged as a pseudogene. The CDR3 spans 16 residues. In nucleotides, the CDR3 is TGTGCCAGCAGCAAAGTGGTCTGGCTGAAGAACACTGAAGCTTTCTTT. This gives the protein CASSKVVWLKNTEAFF.

The V call is TRBV10-3, the J call TRBJ2-6; 10 bases are shared with TRBD1. The germline V gene encodes CDR1 ENHRY and CDR2 SYGVKD. V trimming: 0 bases; J trimming: 2 bases; junction bases outside the gene matches: 13. This CDR3 region has 21 residues. The CDR3 spells CAISESQGRDRGGAGANVLTF. DNA for the CDR3: TGTGCCATCAGTGAGTCACAAGGTCGGGACAGGGGAGGAGCTGGGGCCAACGTCCTGACTTTC.

The chain is built from TRBV7-9 and TRBJ2-7; a possible D gene is TRBD2 (5 bases). This CDR3 comprises 16 residues. Trimming left V 0 bases short and J 2 bases short, with 14 bases between. In germline, CDR1 is SEHNR, CDR2 FQNEAQ (reference sequence). The CDR3 region has the DNA TGTGCCAGCAGCTTAGCCACGCGGGTGTCGACCTACGAGCAGTACTTC. This sequence encodes CASSLATRVSTYEQYF.